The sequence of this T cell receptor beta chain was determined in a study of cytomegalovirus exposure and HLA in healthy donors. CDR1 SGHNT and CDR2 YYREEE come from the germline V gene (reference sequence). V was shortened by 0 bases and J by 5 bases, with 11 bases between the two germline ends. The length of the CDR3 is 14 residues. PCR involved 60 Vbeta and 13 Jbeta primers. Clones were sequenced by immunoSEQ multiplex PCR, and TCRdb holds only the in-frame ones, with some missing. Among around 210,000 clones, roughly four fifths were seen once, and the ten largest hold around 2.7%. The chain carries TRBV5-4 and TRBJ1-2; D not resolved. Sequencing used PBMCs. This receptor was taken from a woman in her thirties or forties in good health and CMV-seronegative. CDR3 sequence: CASSLGAVAYGYTF. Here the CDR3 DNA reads TGTGCCAGCAGCTTGGGTGCTGTGGCTTATGGCTACACCTTC.